The rows below give T cell receptor beta chains drawn from one sample of a study of graft-versus-host responses after intestinal transplantation. TCRdb's table, derived via immunoSEQ multiplex PCR, lists solely in-frame clones and lacks some. The table has approximately 90,000 clones, 91% seen once; the top ten hold 7% to 8.5%. Their antigen targets remain unknown. The sequencing used unstimulated CD8+ T cells sorted from spleen or lymph node cells, collected before transplant. Receptors originate from a human donor who was the organ donor for an intestinal transplant. The CDR3 runs from the conserved cysteine through the conserved F or W. D genes are given only for firm matches. Where a row states a size, it is once, few, many or the class of an expanded clone; other rows omit it.

d_gene | len | j_gene | abundance | v_gene | CDR3nt | CDR3aa
. | 12 | TRBJ2-7 | . | TRBV5-1 | TGCGCCAGCAGCGGGGCTAGCTACGAGCAGTACTTC | CASSGASYEQYF
. | 13 | TRBJ2-1 | . | TRBV29-1 | TGCAGCGTTGAAGATAGGGGGGGAGAGGAGCAGTTCTTC | CSVEDRGGEEQFF
. | 12 | TRBJ2-1 | . | TRBV29-1 | TGCAGCTCCCTGGGACTCCCTGATGAGCAGTTCTTC | CSSLGLPDEQFF
TRBD2 | 17 | TRBJ2-1 | once | TRBV27 | TGTGCCAGCAGCGAGGGACTAGCGAGGACCCCCGCTGCTGAGCAGTTCTTC | CASSEGLARTPAAEQFF
. | 14 | TRBJ1-2 | . | TRBV6-5 | TGTGCCACTAACCCCGCGAGGGGTCTGAGGGGCTACACCTTC | CATNPARGLRGYTF
TRBD1 | 16 | TRBJ1-6 | . | TRBV19 | TGTGCCAGTAGTATCAGAGGGGGCGAGTATAATTCACCCCTCCACTTT | CASSIRGGEYNSPLHF
. | 12 | TRBJ1-1 | . | TRBV19 | TGTGCCAGTAGTATCGGCAGGCGGGAAGCTTTCTTT | CASSIGRREAFF
. | 17 | TRBJ2-6 | . | TRBV11-2 | TGTGCCAGCAGCTTGTTCGGGCGGGACTCTGGGGCCAACGTCCTGACTTTC | CASSLFGRDSGANVLTF
. | 18 | TRBJ1-2 | once | TRBV4-1 | TGCGCCAGCAGCGTAGGGGGGGGACGGTTAGATCTTAACTATGGCTACACCTTC | CASSVGGGRLDLNYGYTF
. | 17 | TRBJ1-2 | . | TRBV14 | TGTGCCAGCAGCCAAGATCTTGCAGGGTCGTTAATCTATGGCTACACCTTC | CASSQDLAGSLIYGYTF
. | 18 | TRBJ2-5 | . | TRBV11-2 | TGTGCCAGCAGCTCCTACCCTTCGACGGGACCAAAGGAAGAGACCCAGTACTTC | CASSSYPSTGPKEETQYF
. | 11 | TRBJ1-2 | . | TRBV27 | TGTGCCAGCGGTGGAGGCTATGGCTACACCTTC | CASGGGYGYTF
. | 15 | TRBJ1-4 | . | TRBV4-1 | TGCGCCAGCAGCCAAACAGGTACGGCGATTGAAAAACTGTTTTTT | CASSQTGTAIEKLFF
. | 11 | TRBJ2-7 | . | TRBV5-1 | TGCGCCAGCAGCTTGGGCTACGAGCAGTACTTC | CASSLGYEQYF
. | 15 | TRBJ1-5 | . | TRBV4-2 | TGTGCCAGCAGCCAAGATCCGGGGAGGGGTCAGCCCCAGCATTTT | CASSQDPGRGQPQHF
. | 15 | TRBJ1-5 | . | TRBV10-3 | TGTGCCATCAGTCCGGGACGGGACGCTAATCAGCCCCAGCATTTT | CAISPGRDANQPQHF
. | 15 | TRBJ2-3 | . | TRBV29-1 | TGCAGCGTTGAAGGGCCCGGGCGCCGCACAGATACGCAGTATTTT | CSVEGPGRRTDTQYF
. | 15 | TRBJ2-7 | few | TRBV6-1 | TGTGCCAGCAGTGAAGCGCCCGGGGGTACCTACGAGCAGTACTTC | CASSEAPGGTYEQYF
. | 12 | TRBJ2-7 | . | TRBV21-1 | TGTGCCAGCAGCAAAGACTCCTACGAGCAGTACTTC | CASSKDSYEQYF
. | 15 | TRBJ2-1 | . | TRBV19 | TGTGCCAGTAGTATGGTATCCGGGGCTTACAATGAGCAGTTCTTC | CASSMVSGAYNEQFF
. | 14 | TRBJ2-7 | . | TRBV30 | TGTGCCTGGAGCGCCTTAGCGCGGGATCGCGAGCAGTACTTC | CAWSALARDREQYF
. | 14 | TRBJ1-1 | . | TRBV5-5 | TGTGCCAGCAGCTTGACACACATGAACACTGAAGCTTTCTTT | CASSLTHMNTEAFF
. | 13 | TRBJ2-3 | . | TRBV7-3 | TGTGCCAGCAGCGCTAGCCTAGCCGATACGCAGTATTTT | CASSASLADTQYF
. | 13 | TRBJ1-5 | . | TRBV12-5 | TGTGCTAGTGGTCAACAGGGAATTCAGCCCCAGCATTTT | CASGQQGIQPQHF
. | 16 | TRBJ1-1 | . | TRBV11-1 | TGTGCCAGCAGCGGTCCTGGGGGTATAGTGAACACTGAAGCTTTCTTT | CASSGPGGIVNTEAFF
TRBD2 | 15 | TRBJ2-7 | . | TRBV19 | TGTGCCAGTAGTACGGGAGGGGGTTGGAACTACGAGCAGTACTTC | CASSTGGGWNYEQYF
TRBD2 | 17 | TRBJ2-3 | . | TRBV10-1 | TGCGCCAGCAGCGGACCGACTAGCGGGGCGAGCACAGATACGCAGTATTTT | CASSGPTSGASTDTQYF
. | 18 | TRBJ2-1 | . | TRBV5-1 | TGCGCCAGCAGCTTGGACTCCTTAGGCGGAGAGCGGTACAATGAGCAGTTCTTC | CASSLDSLGGERYNEQFF
TRBD2 | 15 | TRBJ2-3 | . | TRBV6-1 | TGTGCCAGCAGTGGGCTAGCGGGGGGGTCAGATACGCAGTATTTT | CASSGLAGGSDTQYF
TRBD1 | 16 | TRBJ2-7 | once | TRBV2 | TGTGCCAGCAGTTTAAACCGGGACAGGGCGTCCTACGAGCAGTACTTC | CASSLNRDRASYEQYF
. | 15 | TRBJ1-5 | . | TRBV11-2 | TGTGCCAGCAGCAAACTACAGGGAAGCAATCAGCCCCAGCATTTT | CASSKLQGSNQPQHF
. | 13 | TRBJ2-1 | . | TRBV5-1 | TGCGCCAGCGGGGGAATGGGTTACAATGAGCAGTTCTTC | CASGGMGYNEQFF
. | 13 | TRBJ1-2 | . | TRBV11-1 | TGTGCCAGCAGCGCCCGGACAGCGAGGGGCTACACCTTC | CASSARTARGYTF
. | 14 | TRBJ2-1 | . | TRBV5-1 | TGCGCCAGCAGCTTGGGAGGCCGGAACAATGAGCAGTTCTTC | CASSLGGRNNEQFF
. | 13 | TRBJ2-2 | . | TRBV7-2 | TGTGCCAGCAGCTTACTCGTCACCGGGGAGCTGTTTTTT | CASSLLVTGELFF
TRBD2 | 14 | TRBJ2-7 | . | TRBV5-4 | TGTGCCAGCAGCTTAGGGACTAACTCCTACGAGCAGTACTTC | CASSLGTNSYEQYF
TRBD1 | 14 | TRBJ1-2 | once | TRBV27 | TGTGCCAGCAGTTTTGCACAGGGGGCGGATGGCTACACCTTC | CASSFAQGADGYTF
. | 13 | TRBJ1-5 | few | TRBV5-5 | TGTGCCAGCAGCTCCGACCGGGATCCGCCCCAGCATTTT | CASSSDRDPPQHF
TRBD1 | 13 | TRBJ1-4 | . | TRBV4-2 | TGTGCCAGTGGGGGGGGACAGAGTGAAAAACTGTTTTTT | CASGGGQSEKLFF
. | 14 | TRBJ1-5 | once | TRBV4-2 | TGTGCCAGCAAATTGAACAGGGACGATCAGCCCCAGCATTTT | CASKLNRDDQPQHF
. | 14 | TRBJ2-7 | . | TRBV4-3 | TGCGCCAGCAGCTTGGGCAGCCTTTCCTACGAGCAGTACTTC | CASSLGSLSYEQYF
. | 14 | TRBJ1-4 | . | TRBV21-1 | TGTGCCAGCAGCAAGATCCAGTTTGGCGAAAAACTGTTTTTT | CASSKIQFGEKLFF
. | 15 | TRBJ2-7 | . | TRBV5-1 | TGCGCCAGCAGCTTGAATGCTGAGACCTCATACGAGCAGTACTTC | CASSLNAETSYEQYF
. | 13 | TRBJ1-2 | . | TRBV5-4 | TGTGCCAGCAGCTTCAGGGGAGTCTATGGCTACACCTTC | CASSFRGVYGYTF
. | 16 | TRBJ1-4 | . | TRBV28 | TGTGCCAGCAGTCTAGGTGCGAGGACAACTAATGAAAAACTGTTTTTT | CASSLGARTTNEKLFF
. | 12 | TRBJ1-2 | . | TRBV5-1 | TGCGCCAGCAGCCTAGAGGGGTATGGCTACACCTTC | CASSLEGYGYTF
TRBD2 | 15 | TRBJ2-7 | . | TRBV7-2 | TGTGCCAGCAGTCTAGCGGGGGGCTTGGGGTACGAGCAGTACTTC | CASSLAGGLGYEQYF
TRBD2 | 16 | TRBJ2-7 | once | TRBV27 | TGTGCCAGCAGTTTATCGACTAGCGGGAGGGCCTTCGAGCAGTACTTC | CASSLSTSGRAFEQYF
. | 13 | TRBJ1-1 | . | TRBV29-1 | TGCAGCGTTGAGCCCCAGGGAATCACTGAAGCTTTCTTT | CSVEPQGITEAFF